Below, 2 T cell receptor beta chains from the same sample are listed, as sequenced in a study of blood T cell repertoires in COVID-19. This table comes from immunoSEQ multiplex PCR, and its TCRdb copy is limited to in-frame clones, with some not included. The repertoire holds some 95,000 clones, with roughly 90% as singletons. The sequencing input was peripheral blood. These receptors were taken from an elderly man with active or convalescent COVID-19.

The rearrangement uses TRBV6-2 or TRBV6-3 and TRBJ2-3; 8 bases align to TRBD2. Germline CDR1 reads MNHEY; CDR2 reads SVGEGT. CDR3 size: 14 residues. V shed 5 bases and J 4 bases; nucleotides not matched to a gene: 5. CDR3 loop: CASSPGTSADTQYF. The CDR3, as DNA: TGTGCCAGCAGTCCCGGGACTAGTGCAGATACGCAGTATTTT.

CDR3 sequence: CASSPRTVNYGYTF. CDR3 nucleotides: TGTGCCAGCAGCCCGAGAACAGTAAACTATGGCTACACCTTC. The chain employs TRBV13 and TRBJ1-2; D gene unclear. Germline CDR1 is PRHDT and CDR2 is FYEKMQ (reference sequence). The CDR3 totals 14 residues. The germline V and J ends were trimmed by 5 bases and 2 bases, with 12 bases remaining between them. Combining the CDR3 with reference TRBV13 and TRBJ1-2 gives the whole variable domain AAGVIQSPRHLIKEKRETATLKCYPIPRHDTVYWYQQGPGQDPQFLISFYEKMQSDKGSIPDRFSAQQFSDYHSELNMSSLELGDSALYFCASSPRTVNYGYTFGSGTRLTVV.